A single sample is the source of the 22 T cell receptor beta chains below, sequenced in a study of T cells in Graves' hyperthyroidism and ophthalmopathy. Using RNA transcripts as the source, TCR beta CDR3 regions were amplified. Carried out on the TCR CDR3, a first-round RT-PCR used the HTBI primer set. TCRdb ran MiXCR on the multiplex PCR reads and lists one entry per CDR3 protein. The sample carries approximately 690,000 distinct CDR3 sequences, about 14% recorded once. Sequencing was done on a sample of blood. The receptors derive from a woman aged 50 to 60 with Graves' ophthalmopathy.

This clonotype was seen more than once but under ten times. The rearrangement joins TRBV9 to TRBJ1-6; TRBD1 is a possible D gene (5 bases). Looked up from germline, CDR1 is SGDLS and CDR2 is YYNGEE. V dropped 4 bases and J dropped 5 bases, with 13 bases sitting between them. There are 15 residues in the CDR3. The CDR3: CASSPHIGDNSPLHF. As DNA, the CDR3 is TGTGCCAGCAGCCCTCATATAGGGGATAATTCACCCCTCCACTTT.

This clonotype was detected ten times or more. The chain carries TRBV7-2 and TRBJ2-7; 11 bases align to TRBD2. The CDR3 is 16 amino acids. The V gene end was trimmed by 1 base and the J gene end by 2 bases; junction bases not matched to a gene: 4. The germline V gene has CDR1 SGHTA and CDR2 FQGNSA. The CDR3 nucleotides read TGTGCCAGCAGCTTAGAAATGACTAGCGGGGCCTACGAGCAGTACTTC. Encoded protein: CASSLEMTSGAYEQYF.

This clonotype was observed at least ten times. The rearrangement joins TRBV11-3 to TRBJ2-1, with 9 bases fitting TRBD2. This CDR3 has 16 amino acids. The J segment lost 8 bases and the V segment lost 5 bases, leaving 13 bases of the junction unmatched. Looked up from germline, CDR1 is SGHNT and CDR2 is YENEEA. The CDR3 spells CASSPDPGLAFYEQFF. DNA of the CDR3: TGTGCCAGCAGCCCTGATCCGGGACTAGCTTTCTATGAGCAGTTCTTC.

The table lists this clonotype with a few counts. V and J are TRBV28 and TRBJ2-7; D is unresolved. This CDR3 is built from 11 residues. CDR1 and CDR2 from the germline V gene are MDHEN and SYDVKM. The germline V and J ends were trimmed by 2 bases and 6 bases, with 5 bases remaining between them. CDR3 loop: CASSLIGEQYF. The DNA of the CDR3 is TGTGCCAGCAGTTTAATAGGCGAGCAGTACTTC.

This clonotype was detected ten times or more. The V gene is TRBV20-1, the J gene TRBJ2-1, with TRBD2 identical over 8 bases. The CDR3 spans 16 residues. V lost 0 bases, J lost 1 base, and 5 bases stayed unmatched. CDR1 is DFQATT and CDR2 is SNEGSKA in the germline V gene (reference sequence). CDR3 loop: CSARDEGTSSYNEQFF. CDR3 DNA: TGCAGTGCTAGAGATGAGGGGACTAGTTCCTACAATGAGCAGTTCTTC.

This clonotype appeared a few times. V is TRBV11-1 and J is TRBJ2-2; D ambiguous. V gave up 3 bases and J gave up 6 bases, with 8 bases separating them. Germline CDR1 is SGHAT and CDR2 is FQDESV (reference sequence). This CDR3 has 13 residues. CDR3 coding DNA: TGTGCCAGCAGCTTTCAAATTGCCGGGGAGCTGTTTTTT. Its protein product is CASSFQIAGELFF.

For this clonotype: One junction end disagrees with the germline gene, perhaps due to a read error. The genes are TRBV6-4 and TRBJ2-2; 10 positions agree with TRBD2. CDR1 and CDR2 from the germline V gene are MRHNA and SNTAGT. This CDR3 has 18 amino acids. The DNA for the CDR3 is TGTGCCAGCAGTGACTCGATGGTGCTAGCGGGAGCCCGCCGGGGAGCTGTTTTT. As protein: CASSDSMVLAGARRGAVF.

This clonotype appeared many times. This chain connects TRBV27 to TRBJ2-1; D tentatively fits TRBD1 or TRBD2 (5 bases each). The CDR3 is made up of 15 amino acids. Deletions cut 1 base from V and 3 bases from J, with 10 bases between. Germline V gene lookup returns CDR1 MNHEY and CDR2 SMNVEV (reference sequence). CDR3 coding DNA: TGTGCCAGCAGTTTATTCACTGGGGGCTACAATGAGCAGTTCTTC. Translation: CASSLFTGGYNEQFF.

V and J are TRBV20-1 and TRBJ2-7; 11 bases agree with TRBD2. The J segment lost 0 bases and the V segment lost 5 bases, leaving 6 bases of the junction unmatched. The CDR3 consists of 15 residues. Per germline, CDR1 DFQATT and CDR2 SNEGSKA (reference sequence). The CDR3 nucleotides read TGCAGTGCTCCTAGTAGCGGGAGGGCCTCCTACGAGCAGTACTTC. Translating it yields CSAPSSGRASYEQYF.

The V gene is TRBV9, the J gene TRBJ1-1, with D unclear. The CDR3 consists of 15 residues. V was trimmed by 0 bases and J by 4 bases, leaving 13 bases between them. The germline gives CDR1 SGDLS, CDR2 YYNGEE. The CDR3 spells CASSVGRRGGTEAFF. CDR3 in DNA: TGTGCCAGCAGCGTAGGCCGCCGCGGCGGCACTGAAGCTTTCTTT.

The rearrangement uses TRBV7-9 and TRBJ2-1; D ambiguous. Germline CDR1 SEHNR, CDR2 FQNEAQ (reference sequence). Trimming pared 1 base from V and 3 bases from J, leaving 7 bases between. CDR3 length: 14 residues. The CDR3 DNA sequence: TGTGCCAGCAGCTTAGACAGAAACTACAATGAGCAGTTCTTC. It translates to CASSLDRNYNEQFF.

At least ten counts were recorded for this clonotype. The chain couples TRBV2 to TRBJ2-1, with 7 bases identical to TRBD2. The CDR3 runs 15 residues. Germline V gene sequence: CDR1 SNHLY, CDR2 FYNNEI. Losses at the gene ends were 7 bases for V and 8 bases for J; bases not matched to a gene: 14. The CDR3 region has the DNA TGTGCCAGCATCCCTCGGGACTACCTAACCCATGAGCAGTTCTTC. Translated: CASIPRDYLTHEQFF. Full variable domain (remainder filled in from reference TRBV2 and TRBJ2-1): EPEVTQTPSHQVTQMGQEVILRCVPISNHLYFYWYRQILGQKVEFLVSFYNNEISEKSEIFDDQFSVERPDGSNFTLKIRSTKLEDSAMYFCASIPRDYLTHEQFFGPGTRLTVL.

This clonotype was found many times. J is TRBJ1-4 and V is TRBV5-1, with D possibly TRBD1 on 5 matching bases. The CDR3 has 19 amino acids. The germline CDR1 and CDR2 sequences are SGHRS and YFSETQ. Trimming stripped 1 base from V and 3 bases from J, with 22 bases between. The CDR3 nucleotides are TGCGCCAGCAGCTTGACTATAATGGGCACGGGGCTTTCTAATGAAAAACTGTTTTTT. Encoded protein: CASSLTIMGTGLSNEKLFF. Full variable domain (remainder filled in from reference TRBV5-1 and TRBJ1-4): KAGVTQTPRYLIKTRGQQVTLSCSPISGHRSVSWYQQTPGQGLQFLFEYFSETQRNKGNFPGRFSGRQFSNSRSEMNVSTLELGDSALYLCASSLTIMGTGLSNEKLFFGSGTQLSVL.

This clonotype was observed many times. The J gene is TRBJ2-1, the V gene TRBV5-1, with D maybe TRBD2 (6 bases). The V gene lost 2 bases and the J gene lost 8 bases, with 23 bases spanning the gap. In germline, CDR1 is SGHRS, CDR2 YFSETQ. The CDR3 contains 17 residues. The CDR3 region is CASSFLSGVGGVYEQFF. The DNA of the CDR3 is TGCGCCAGCAGCTTCTTGAGCGGTGTGGGGGGAGTCTATGAGCAGTTCTTC.

This clonotype was counted ten times or more. CDR3 sequence: CASSLAQGLAGGSDEQFF. As DNA, the CDR3 is TGTGCCAGCAGCTTAGCGCAGGGACTAGCGGGAGGAAGCGATGAGCAGTTCTTC. The chain uses TRBV7-9 and TRBJ2-1, with 15 bases lining up with TRBD2. Looked up from germline, CDR1 is SEHNR and CDR2 is FQNEAQ (reference sequence). V was clipped by 0 bases and J by 8 bases; unmatched bases: 8. There are 18 residues in the CDR3.

This clonotype was found a few times. This chain links TRBV5-6 with TRBJ2-2, with D perhaps given as TRBD1 or TRBD2 (6 bases each). The CDR3 length is 16 residues. Germline-derived CDR1 and CDR2 are SGHDT and YYEEEE. V was cut by 2 bases and J by 2 bases, with 13 bases left in between. The chain's CDR3 is CASSLGGQINTGELFF. The CDR3 coding sequence is TGTGCCAGCAGCTTAGGGGGGCAGATAAACACCGGGGAGCTGTTTTTT.

This clonotype appeared many times. The genes are TRBV7-8 and TRBJ1-5; D gene ambiguous. The V end lost 2 bases, the J end lost 4 bases, and 18 bases lay between the germline ends. This CDR3 region has 17 residues. Germline lookup yields CDR1 SGHVS and CDR2 FQNEAQ. The DNA for the CDR3 is TGTGCCAGCAGCTTAACTATCGCAGCCGAGGGAAATCAGCCCCAGCATTTT. Its translation: CASSLTIAAEGNQPQHF.

This clonotype was observed many times. The chain carries TRBV28 and TRBJ2-5; 7 bases align to TRBD2. This CDR3 region has 14 residues. Germline-derived CDR1 and CDR2 are MDHEN and SYDVKM. The V segment lost 6 bases and the J segment 0 bases; nucleotides outside the gene matches: 4. The CDR3 loop reads CASRGLSDQETQYF. The CDR3 bases are TGTGCCAGCAGGGGACTATCGGACCAAGAGACCCAGTACTTC.

This clonotype occurred many times. The chain has TRBV7-2 and TRBJ2-3, with D unclear. CDR1 and CDR2 from the germline V gene are SGHTA and FQGNSA. CDR3 size: 18 residues. V gave up 5 bases and J gave up 0 bases, with 21 bases separating them. The CDR3 coding sequence is TGTGCCAGCAGCGTCAGGCCTCCTCCTAGGGTTAGCACAGATACGCAGTATTTT. Translation: CASSVRPPPRVSTDTQYF.

This clonotype has ten or more counts. The chain couples TRBV5-1 to TRBJ2-3, with TRBD1 matching over 9 bases. V gave up 7 bases and J gave up 0 bases; unmatched junction bases: 12. Germline V gives CDR1 SGHRS, CDR2 YFSETQ. CDR3 length: 17 amino acids. CDR3 sequence: CASGRTGDRISTDTQYF. DNA of the CDR3: TGCGCCAGCGGCCGGACAGGGGACAGAATTAGCACAGATACGCAGTATTTT.

This clonotype was seen at least ten times. This chain joins TRBV20-1 and TRBJ2-1; 10 nucleotides match TRBD2. CDR3 length equals 16 residues. Trimming at V came to 2 bases and at J to 5 bases, leaving 9 bases not matched to a gene. Germline lookup yields CDR1 DFQATT and CDR2 SNEGSKA (reference sequence). This chain's CDR3 is CSARPSLAGAHNEQFF. The CDR3 DNA is TGCAGTGCTAGACCCTCCCTAGCGGGAGCCCACAATGAGCAGTTCTTC.

For the CDR3, the DNA is TGTGCCAGCAGCGAAGGGGTAGGCCCTTACAATGAGCAGTTCTTC. Translated: CASSEGVGPYNEQFF. The rearrangement uses TRBV3-1 and TRBJ2-1, with D maybe TRBD1 (5 bases). The V end was cut by 5 bases, the J end by 4 bases, with 15 bases between. Germline V gene data show CDR1 as LGHDT and CDR2 as YNNKEL (reference sequence). CDR3 size: 15 residues.